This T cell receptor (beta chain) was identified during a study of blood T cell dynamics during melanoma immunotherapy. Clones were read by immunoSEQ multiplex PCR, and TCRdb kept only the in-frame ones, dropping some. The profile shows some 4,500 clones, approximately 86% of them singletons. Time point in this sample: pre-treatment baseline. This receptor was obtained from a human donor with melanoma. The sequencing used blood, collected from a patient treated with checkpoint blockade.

CDR3 nucleotide sequence: TGCGCCAGCAGTGACAGGGCGGTAAAGCAGCCCCAGCATTTT. This codes for CASSDRAVKQPQHF. This chain links TRBV10-2 with TRBJ1-5, with D possibly being TRBD1 (5 bases). Looked up from germline, CDR1 is WSHSY and CDR2 is SAAADI. The V end lost 3 bases, the J end lost 7 bases, and 13 bases lay between the germline ends. This CDR3 contains 14 residues.